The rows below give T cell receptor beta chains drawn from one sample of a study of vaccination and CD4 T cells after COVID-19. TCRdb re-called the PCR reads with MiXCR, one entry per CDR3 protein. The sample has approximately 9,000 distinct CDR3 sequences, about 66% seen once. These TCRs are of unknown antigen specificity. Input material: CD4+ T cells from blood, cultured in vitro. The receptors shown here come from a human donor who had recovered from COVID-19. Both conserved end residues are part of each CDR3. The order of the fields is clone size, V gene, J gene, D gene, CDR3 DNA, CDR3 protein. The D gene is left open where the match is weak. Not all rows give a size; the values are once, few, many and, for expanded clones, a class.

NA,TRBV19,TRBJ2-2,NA,TGTGCCAGTAGTCCACAAGGGGCGGGCACCGGGGAGCTGTTTTTT,CASSPQGAGTGELFF
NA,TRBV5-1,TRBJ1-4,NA,TGCGCCAGCAGCTTGGAAGGGCCTGGAGAAAAACTGTTTTTT,CASSLEGPGEKLFF
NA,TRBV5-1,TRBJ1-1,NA,TGCGCCAGCACGCCGCCAGGGGATCCGAACACTGAAGCTTTCTTT,CASTPPGDPNTEAFF
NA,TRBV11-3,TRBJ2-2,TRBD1,TGTGCCAGCAGTCCCCGACAGGGGCGAGGGACCGGGGAGCTGTTTTTT,CASSPRQGRGTGELFF
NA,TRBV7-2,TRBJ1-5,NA,TGTGCCAGCAGCTTGCCCGGGGCCTATGCCAAGCATTTT,CASSLPGAYAKHF
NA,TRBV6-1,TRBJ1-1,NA,TGTGCCGGTCGAGTAGGGGGGAATGAAGCTTTCTTT,CAGRVGGNEAFF
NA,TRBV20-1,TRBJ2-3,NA,TGCAGTGCTAGAATCCGGGGCATTCTCACAGATACGCAGTATTTT,CSARIRGILTDTQYF
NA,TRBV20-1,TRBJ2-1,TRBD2,TGCAGTGCTAGAGGGATAGTGACTAGCGGGGGGGCCGATGAGCAGTTCTTC,CSARGIVTSGGADEQFF
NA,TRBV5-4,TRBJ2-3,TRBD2,TGTGCCAGCAGCTTGGCGGGAGGACGCACAGATACGCAGTATTTT,CASSLAGGRTDTQYF
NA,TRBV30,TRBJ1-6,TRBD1,TGTGCCTGGAGTAACAGGGGGCTTTCTTCACCCCTCCACTTT,CAWSNRGLSSPLHF
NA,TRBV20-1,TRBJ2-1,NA,TGCAGTGCAACGGGACTCCTCAATGAGCAGTTCTTC,CSATGLLNEQFF
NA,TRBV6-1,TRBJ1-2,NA,TGTGCCAGCAGGCGTGGGGATAACTATGGCTACACCTTC,CASRRGDNYGYTF
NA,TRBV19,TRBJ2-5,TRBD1,TGTGCCAGTAGTATAGATCGAGGGGCAGGGGGTAAGGGACCCCCGGAGACCCAGTACTTC,CASSIDRGAGGKGPPETQYF
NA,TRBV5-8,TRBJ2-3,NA,TGTGCCAGCCCGGCTGCGAGCTCGCGCCGCACAGATACGCAGTATTTT,CASPAASSRRTDTQYF
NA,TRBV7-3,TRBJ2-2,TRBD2,TGTGCCACGCGGGAGGGACATTTTTACGGGGAGCTGTTTTTT,CATREGHFYGELFF
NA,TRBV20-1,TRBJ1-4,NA,TGCAGTGCCCCCAGAAGGGCGGCCCCTAATGAAAAACTGTTTTTT,CSAPRRAAPNEKLFF
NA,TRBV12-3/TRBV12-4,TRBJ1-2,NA,TGTGCCAGCAGTTTGGAGGGCAGGGGCTACACCTTC,CASSLEGRGYTF
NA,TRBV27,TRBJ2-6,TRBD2,TGTGCCAGCAGAGAACCGGGGGGGCCGAGCTCTGGGGCCAACGTCCTGACTTTC,CASREPGGPSSGANVLTF
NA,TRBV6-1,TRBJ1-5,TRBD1,TGTGCGGGGACAGGGAGAGAGAATCAGCCCCAGCATTTT,CAGTGRENQPQHF
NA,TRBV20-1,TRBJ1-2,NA,TGCAGTGCGGGCGACAGTTCAGCTAACTATGGCTACACCTTC,CSAGDSSANYGYTF
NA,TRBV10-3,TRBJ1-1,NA,TGTGCCATCAGACCCAAATCCGACAGCACTGAAGCTTTCTTT,CAIRPKSDSTEAFF
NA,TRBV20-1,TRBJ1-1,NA,TGCAGTGCTAGAATTCTAATAAAGGGTACGAACACTGAAGCTTTCTTT,CSARILIKGTNTEAFF
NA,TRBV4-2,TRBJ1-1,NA,TGTGCCAGCAGCCAAGATTCACAGGGTCGCACTGAAGCTTTCTTT,CASSQDSQGRTEAFF
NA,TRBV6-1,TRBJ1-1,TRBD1,TGTGCCAGCACCCGTCGCGGGACAGGGGGCTTGAACACTGAAGCTTTCTTT,CASTRRGTGGLNTEAFF
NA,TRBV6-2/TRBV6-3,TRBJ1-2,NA,TGTGCCAGCAGTTACGAGGGGAGGGGCTACACCTTC,CASSYEGRGYTF
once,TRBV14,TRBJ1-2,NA,TGTGCCAGCAGCCCAGGACTGAAGAATGGCTACACCTTC,CASSPGLKNGYTF
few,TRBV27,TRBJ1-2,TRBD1,TGTGCCAGCCTGATCCCCCGACAGGGCCCGCCCGGTGGCTACACCTTC,CASLIPRQGPPGGYTF
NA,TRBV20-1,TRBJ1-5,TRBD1,TGCAGTGCTCGCCCCCCCGGGACAGGGGGCGGCCAGCCCCAGCATTTT,CSARPPGTGGGQPQHF
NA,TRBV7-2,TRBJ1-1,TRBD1,TGTGCCAGCAGCTCCCTCGGGACAGGGCCGAACACTGAAGCTTTCTTT,CASSSLGTGPNTEAFF
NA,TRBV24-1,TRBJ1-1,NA,TGTGCCACCAGGACCTCGAAGTCGGGCAGGAACACTGAAGCTTTCTTT,CATRTSKSGRNTEAFF
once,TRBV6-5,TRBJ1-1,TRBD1,TGTGCCAGCAGTTTAACGACAGGGATCACTGAAGCTTTCTTT,CASSLTTGITEAFF
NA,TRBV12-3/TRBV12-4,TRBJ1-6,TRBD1,TGTGCCAGCAGTCTCCACAGGGGACAAAATTCACCCCTCCACTTT,CASSLHRGQNSPLHF
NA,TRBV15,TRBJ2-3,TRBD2,TGTGCCACCAGCAGAGGGTCCGGGGGGGGCGGTACAGATACGCAGTATTTT,CATSRGSGGGGTDTQYF
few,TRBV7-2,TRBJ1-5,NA,TGTGCCAGCAGCCCAGGTATAAGGGAGCCCCAGCATTTT,CASSPGIREPQHF
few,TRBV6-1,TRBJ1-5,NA,TGTGCCAGCAGTGGACATTCTGGCAATCAGCCCCAGCATTTT,CASSGHSGNQPQHF
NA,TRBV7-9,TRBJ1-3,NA,TGTGCCAGCAGCTTAGGCAGGGTTTCTGGAAACACCATATATTTT,CASSLGRVSGNTIYF
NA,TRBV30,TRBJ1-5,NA,TGTGCCTGGAGTGGAGGTACCGGGACTGTCAATCAGCCCCAGCATTTT,CAWSGGTGTVNQPQHF
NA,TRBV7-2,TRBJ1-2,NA,TGTGCCAGCAGCCCGCACGCAGGGGACACCTATGGCTACACCTTC,CASSPHAGDTYGYTF
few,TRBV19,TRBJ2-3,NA,TGTGCCACCAAATCCCGGGTTAGCACAGATACGCAGTATTTT,CATKSRVSTDTQYF
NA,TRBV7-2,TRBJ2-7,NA,TGTGCCAGCGTCCAACAGAGACAGTTTTACGAGCAGTACTTC,CASVQQRQFYEQYF
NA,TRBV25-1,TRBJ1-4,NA,TGTGCCAGCAGTGAAATGAGGGAGGAAAAACTGTTTTTT,CASSEMREEKLFF
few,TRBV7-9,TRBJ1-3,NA,TGTGCCAGCAGCCAGGCCTCTGGAAACACCATATATTTT,CASSQASGNTIYF
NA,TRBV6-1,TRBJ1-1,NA,TGTGCCAGCAGAACCACAGTAGGTCTTAGGGGCCCCATGAACACTGAAGCTTTCTTT,CASRTTVGLRGPMNTEAFF